This T cell receptor beta chain came from a study of T cells in localized non-small cell lung cancer. TCRdb keeps only in-frame clones here, not all; method: immunoSEQ multiplex PCR. Altogether more than 45,000 clones are present, approximately 90% being singletons, with the ten largest covering 2% to 2.5%. In the case of this clone: The antigen is unknown.

General study results and limits: T cell clonality was highest in uninvolved adjacent lung, above tumor. The study sequenced only one region of the tumor. As a result, intratumor heterogeneity could not be excluded and remains possible. Appearing in adjacent lung were a median roughly 60 of the top 100 tumor clones.

The sequence was obtained from a man aged 40 to 70 with stage II lung adenocarcinoma. This specimen was PBMCs, taken before any cancer treatment.

CDR3 DNA sequence: TGCGCCAGCAGCATGCTACAGGGGGCTGGGGAGACCCAGTACTTC. It yields the protein CASSMLQGAGETQYF. The rearrangement joins TRBV5-1 to TRBJ2-5; 9 bases fit TRBD1. There are 15 residues in the CDR3. The germline V gene encodes CDR1 SGHRS and CDR2 YFSETQ. J lost 5 bases, V lost 4 bases, and 9 bases had no gene match. Together with reference TRBV5-1 and TRBJ2-5, the CDR3 gives the full variable domain: KAGVTQTPRYLIKTRGQQVTLSCSPISGHRSVSWYQQTPGQGLQFLFEYFSETQRNKGNFPGRFSGRQFSNSRSEMNVSTLELGDSALYLCASSMLQGAGETQYFGPGTRLLVL.